The next 2 T cell receptor beta chains were all read from a single sample in a study of shared clonotypes between healthy human individuals (dated by TCRdb to the early 2020s). Libraries were made using the immunoSEQ multiplex PCR assay. TCRdb obtained this table from immuneACCESS and retained in-frame rearrangements with V and J assigned. These tables miss some clones; where compared with another copy, unresolved V genes account for less than half of the shortfall, and the remainder is unexplained. This sample holds approximately 2.4 million clones; 90% to 97% were observed only once. The top ten clonotypes cover roughly 0.13% of the sample. The specimen was naive CD4+ T cells sorted from blood. The intended sense of this specimen's cell subset or site label: CD45RA+ positively selected. These receptors were obtained from a young man in good health.

The CDR3 loop is CASTPTRDQRNEQYF. CDR3 coding DNA: TGTGCCAGCACCCCAACGCGGGACCAAAGGAACGAGCAGTACTTC. The chain has TRBV9 and TRBJ2-7, with TRBD2 as a possible D gene (6 bases). This CDR3 comprises 15 residues. V lost 6 bases to trimming and J lost 5 bases, with 21 bases between them. Germline V gene lookup returns CDR1 SGDLS and CDR2 YYNGEE. The full variable domain, with the rest looked up from reference TRBV9 and TRBJ2-7, is DSGVTQTPKHLITATGQRVTLRCSPRSGDLSVYWYQQSLDQGLQFLIQYYNGEERAKGNILERFSAQQFPDLHSELNLSSLELGDSALYFCASTPTRDQRNEQYFGPGTRLTVT.

Comments on this clone: At one end the junction does not follow the germline gene, possibly because of a read error. The V and J genes are TRBV5-1 and TRBJ1-2, with unresolved D. The CDR3 spans 14 residues. Looked up from germline, CDR1 is SGHRS and CDR2 is YFSETQ. The CDR3 coding sequence is TGCGCCAGCAGCCCCCGGACCGCGGACCATGGGTACACCTTC. It is translated as CASSPRTADHGYTF.